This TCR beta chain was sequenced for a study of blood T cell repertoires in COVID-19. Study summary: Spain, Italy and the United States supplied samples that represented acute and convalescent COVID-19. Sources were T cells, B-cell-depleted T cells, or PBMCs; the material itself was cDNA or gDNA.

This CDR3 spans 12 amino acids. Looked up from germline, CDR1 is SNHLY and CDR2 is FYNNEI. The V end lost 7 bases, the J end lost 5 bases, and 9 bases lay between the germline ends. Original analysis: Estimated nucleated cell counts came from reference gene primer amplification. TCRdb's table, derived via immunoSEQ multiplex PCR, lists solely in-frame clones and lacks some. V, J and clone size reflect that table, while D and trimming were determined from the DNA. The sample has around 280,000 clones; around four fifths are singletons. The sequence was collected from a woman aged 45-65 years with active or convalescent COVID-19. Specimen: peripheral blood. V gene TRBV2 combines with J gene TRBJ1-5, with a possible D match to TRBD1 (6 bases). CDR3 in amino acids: CASTRGDQPQHF. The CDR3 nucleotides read TGTGCCAGCACCAGGGGAGATCAGCCCCAGCATTTT.